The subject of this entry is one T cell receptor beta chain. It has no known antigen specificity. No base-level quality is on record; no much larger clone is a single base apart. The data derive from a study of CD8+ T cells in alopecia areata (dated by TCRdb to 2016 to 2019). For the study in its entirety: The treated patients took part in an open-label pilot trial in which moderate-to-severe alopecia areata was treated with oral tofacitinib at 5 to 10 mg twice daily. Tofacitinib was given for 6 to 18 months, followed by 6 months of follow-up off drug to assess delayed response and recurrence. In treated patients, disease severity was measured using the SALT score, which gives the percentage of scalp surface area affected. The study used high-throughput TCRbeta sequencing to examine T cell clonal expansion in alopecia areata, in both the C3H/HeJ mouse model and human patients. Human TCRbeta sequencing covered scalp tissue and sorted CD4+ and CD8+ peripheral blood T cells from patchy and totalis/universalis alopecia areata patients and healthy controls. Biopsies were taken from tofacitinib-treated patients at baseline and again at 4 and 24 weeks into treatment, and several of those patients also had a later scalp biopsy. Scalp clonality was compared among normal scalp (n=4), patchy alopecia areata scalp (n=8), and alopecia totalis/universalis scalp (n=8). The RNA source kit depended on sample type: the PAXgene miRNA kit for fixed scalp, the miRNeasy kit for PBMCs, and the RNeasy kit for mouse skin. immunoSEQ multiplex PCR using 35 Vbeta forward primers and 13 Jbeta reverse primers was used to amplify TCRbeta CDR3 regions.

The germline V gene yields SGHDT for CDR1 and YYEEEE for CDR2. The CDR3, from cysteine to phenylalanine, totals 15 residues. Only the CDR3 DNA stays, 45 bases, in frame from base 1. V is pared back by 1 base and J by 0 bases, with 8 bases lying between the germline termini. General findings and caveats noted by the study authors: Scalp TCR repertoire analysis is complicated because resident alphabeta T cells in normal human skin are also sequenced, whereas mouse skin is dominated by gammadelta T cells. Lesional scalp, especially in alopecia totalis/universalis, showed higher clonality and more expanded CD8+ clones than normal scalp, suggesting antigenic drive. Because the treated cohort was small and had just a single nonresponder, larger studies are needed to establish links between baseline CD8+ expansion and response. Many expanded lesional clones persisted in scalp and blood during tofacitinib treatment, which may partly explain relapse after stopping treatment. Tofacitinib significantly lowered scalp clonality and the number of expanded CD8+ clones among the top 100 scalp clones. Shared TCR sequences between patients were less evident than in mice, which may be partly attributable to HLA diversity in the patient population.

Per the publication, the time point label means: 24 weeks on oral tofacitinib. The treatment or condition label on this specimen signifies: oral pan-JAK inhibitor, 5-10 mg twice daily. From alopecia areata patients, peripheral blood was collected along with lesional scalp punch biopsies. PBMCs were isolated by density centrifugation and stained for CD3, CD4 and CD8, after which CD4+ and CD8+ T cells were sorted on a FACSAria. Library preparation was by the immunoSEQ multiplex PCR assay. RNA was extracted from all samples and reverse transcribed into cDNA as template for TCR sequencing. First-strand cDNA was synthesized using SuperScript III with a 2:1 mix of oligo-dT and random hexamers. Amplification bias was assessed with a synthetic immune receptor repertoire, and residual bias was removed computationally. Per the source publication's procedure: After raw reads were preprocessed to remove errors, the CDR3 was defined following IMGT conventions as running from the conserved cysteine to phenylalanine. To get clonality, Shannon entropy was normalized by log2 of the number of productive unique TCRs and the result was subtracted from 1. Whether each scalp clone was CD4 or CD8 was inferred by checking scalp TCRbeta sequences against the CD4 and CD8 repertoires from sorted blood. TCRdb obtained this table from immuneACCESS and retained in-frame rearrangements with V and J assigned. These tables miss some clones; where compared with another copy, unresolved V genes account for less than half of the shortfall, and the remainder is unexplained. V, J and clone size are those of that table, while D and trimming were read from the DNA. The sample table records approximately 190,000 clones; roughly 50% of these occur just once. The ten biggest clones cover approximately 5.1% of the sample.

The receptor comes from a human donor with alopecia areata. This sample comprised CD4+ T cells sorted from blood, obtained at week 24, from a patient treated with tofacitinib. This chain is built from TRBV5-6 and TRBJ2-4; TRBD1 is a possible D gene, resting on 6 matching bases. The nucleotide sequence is TGTGCCAGCAGCTTGACAGGGTTAGCCAAAAACATTCAGTACTTC. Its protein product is CASSLTGLAKNIQYF.